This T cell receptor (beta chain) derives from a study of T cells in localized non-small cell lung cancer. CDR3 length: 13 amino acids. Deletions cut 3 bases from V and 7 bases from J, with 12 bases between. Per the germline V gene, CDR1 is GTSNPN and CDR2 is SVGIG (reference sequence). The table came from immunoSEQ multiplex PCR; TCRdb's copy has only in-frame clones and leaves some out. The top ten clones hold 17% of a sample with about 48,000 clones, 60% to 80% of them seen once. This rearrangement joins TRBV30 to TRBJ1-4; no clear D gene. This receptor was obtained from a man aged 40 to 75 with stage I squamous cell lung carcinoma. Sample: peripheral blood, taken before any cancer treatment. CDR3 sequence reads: CAWRGRWGEKLFF. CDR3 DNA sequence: TGTGCCTGGAGGGGCCGGTGGGGTGAAAAACTGTTTTTT.